The clone carrying this TCR beta chain showed up many times. Amplification yielded TCR beta CDR3 regions, with RNA transcripts as the source. An initial round of RT-PCR targeting the TCR CDR3 relied on the HTBI primer set. Each CDR3 protein is one row after TCRdb ran MiXCR on the multiplex PCR reads. The sample yields 550,000 to 650,000 distinct CDR3 sequences, 14% seen once. This sample stems from a study of T cells in Graves' hyperthyroidism and ophthalmopathy. Study information: The authors collected peripheral blood at initial diagnosis, before any treatment.

The V gene lost 2 bases and the J gene lost 6 bases, with 12 bases spanning the gap. Looked up from germline, CDR1 is SGHVS and CDR2 is FNYEAQ. The CDR3 is made up of 14 amino acids. Uncontrolled infection, other autoimmune disease, pregnancy or lactation disqualified patients from enrolment. PBMCs were derived from 7.5 to 10 ml fresh peripheral blood. This TCR was recovered from a middle-aged woman with Graves' hyperthyroidism. Sequences were obtained from blood. V gene TRBV7-6 combines with J gene TRBJ2-3; D is unclear. This chain's CDR3 is CASSLQAVGDTQYF. CDR3 nucleotides: TGTGCCAGCAGCTTACAGGCCGTGGGGGATACGCAGTATTTT.